Presented here are 4 T cell receptor beta chains from one specimen sequenced in a study of T cell responses to AZD1222 COVID-19 vaccine. The protocol was immunoSEQ multiplex PCR, while the TCRdb copy is restricted to in-frame clones and leaves out a portion. The data hold 75,000 to 90,000 clones, with approximately 80% observed a single time. Sequences were derived from peripheral blood, sampled on day 0 of AZD1222 vaccination. The source is an adult in good health.

The genes are TRBV3-1 (or the pseudogene TRBV3-2) and TRBJ2-2; 15 positions agree with TRBD2. The CDR3 length is 16 residues. Germline V lookup: CDR1 LGHDT, CDR2 YNNKEL (reference sequence). V shed 4 bases and J 5 bases; nucleotides not matched to a gene: 2. The CDR3 DNA follows: TGTGCCAGCAGCCGCGGACTAGCGGGAGGGACCGGGGAGCTGTTTTTT. This sequence encodes CASSRGLAGGTGELFF.

The genes are TRBV3-1 (or the pseudogene TRBV3-2) and TRBJ2-1; no definite D call. The CDR3 is 12 residues long. From germline, CDR1 is LGHDT and CDR2 YNNKEL (reference sequence). Trimming took off 1 base at V and 9 bases at J, with 7 bases between the two ends. For the CDR3, the DNA is TGTGCCAGCAGCCAAGTCCTAGGTGAGCAGTTCTTC. Amino acids: CASSQVLGEQFF.

The rearrangement uses TRBV15 and TRBJ2-1; D not certain. V was cut by 0 bases and J by 4 bases, with 10 bases left in between. CDR1 and CDR2 (germline): LNHNV, YYDKDF (reference sequence). The CDR3 is 15 residues long. The CDR3 protein is CATSRDGKGYNEQFF. The DNA for the CDR3 is TGTGCCACCAGCAGAGATGGTAAGGGATACAATGAGCAGTTCTTC. Drawing the rest from reference TRBV15 and TRBJ2-1, the complete variable domain is DAMVIQNPRYQVTQFGKPVTLSCSQTLNHNVMYWYQQKSSQAPKLLFHYYDKDFNNEADTPDNFQSRRPNTSFCFLDIRSPGLGDTAMYLCATSRDGKGYNEQFFGPGTRLTVL.

This clone has only one observation. This sequence joins TRBV28 and TRBJ2-7, with 7 bases that match TRBD1. Germline loops: CDR1 MDHEN, CDR2 SYDVKM. V lost 6 bases to trimming and J lost 5 bases; unmatched junction nucleotides: 13. The CDR3 has 15 amino acids. The CDR3, as DNA: TGTGCCAGCAGGCCCGCCAAGGCAGGGGGTAACGAGCAGTACTTC. Protein: CASRPAKAGGNEQYF.